This T cell receptor beta chain was identified in a study of shared clonotypes between healthy human individuals. Turning to the study itself: Each donor had three CD4 naive, three CD4 memory, two CD8 naive and one CD8 memory plate.

Deep-level running was used for the assay. Here immunoSEQ multiplex PCR was the method, and the copy in TCRdb shows in-frame clones only, minus some. In the table there are roughly 640,000 clones, 95% to 98% of which are singletons. CDR3 length: 15 amino acids. V dropped 0 bases and J dropped 9; count of bases not matched to a gene: 7. The germline gives CDR1 SGDLS, CDR2 YYNGEE. This TCR was sampled from a woman in her twenties or thirties in good health. The sample was naive CD4+ T cells sorted from blood. As to subset: CD45RA+ positively selected. The rearrangement joins TRBV9 to TRBJ2-1; 9 nucleotides match TRBD2. In DNA form, the CDR3 reads TGTGCCAGCAGCGTAGTTGGTAGCGGGAGCCGTGAGCAGTTCTTC. Amino acid sequence: CASSVVGSGSREQFF.